This TCR beta chain is drawn from a study of long-term antiretroviral therapy in people with HIV. This was the immunoSEQ v3.0 assay at survey level. Sequencing was performed with immunoSEQ multiplex PCR; in TCRdb, only in-frame clones are kept and a portion is missing. Among roughly 9,800 clones listed, approximately 80% were seen once. Germline values: CDR1 LGHNA, CDR2 YSLEER. Trimming took 0 bases from V and 2 from J; bases not matched to a gene: 7. The CDR3 contains 17 residues. The rearrangement links TRBV4-3 to TRBJ1-1; 9 bases map to TRBD1. This specimen consisted of unsorted PBMCs, obtained 0.7 years after starting antiretroviral therapy. The TCR was taken from a man between 40 and 49 years old with HIV. The CDR3 DNA reads as TGCGCCAGCAGCCAAGATCGCGTGACAGGGGGTAACACTGAAGCTTTCTTT. This translates into CASSQDRVTGGNTEAFF.